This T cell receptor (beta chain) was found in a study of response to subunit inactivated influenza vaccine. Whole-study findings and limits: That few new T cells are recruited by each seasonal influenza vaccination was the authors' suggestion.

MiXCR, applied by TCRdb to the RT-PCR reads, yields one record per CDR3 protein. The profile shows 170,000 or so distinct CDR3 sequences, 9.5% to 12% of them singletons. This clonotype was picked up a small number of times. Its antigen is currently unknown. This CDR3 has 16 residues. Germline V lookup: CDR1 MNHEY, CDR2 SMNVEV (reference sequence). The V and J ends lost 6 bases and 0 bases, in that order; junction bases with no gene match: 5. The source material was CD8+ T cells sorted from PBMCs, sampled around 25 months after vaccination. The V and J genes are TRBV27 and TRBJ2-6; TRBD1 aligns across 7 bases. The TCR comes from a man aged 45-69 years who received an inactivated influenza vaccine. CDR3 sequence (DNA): TGTGCCAGCAGCCCGACAGGGATCTCTGGGGCCAACGTCCTGACTTTC. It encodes CASSPTGISGANVLTF. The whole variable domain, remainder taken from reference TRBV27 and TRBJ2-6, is EAQVTQNPRYLITVTGKKLTVTCSQNMNHEYMSWYRQDPGLGLRQIYYSMNVEVTDKGDVPEGYKVSRKEKRNFPLILESPSPNQTSLYFCASSPTGISGANVLTFGAGSRLTVL.